By share, the clone carrying this T cell receptor beta chain counts as medium-sized. The antigen is unknown. The sample comes from a study of spatial heterogeneity in lung cancer. Study background: A module score for T cells, taken from matched bulk RNA-seq, correlated strongly with TCR transcript counts in tumor regions.

Regarding the study as a whole: Expanded alpha and beta TCR counts within tumors tracked tumor mutation counts.

Every molecule of TCR cDNA had its own unique molecular identifier. TCRdb independently ran MiXCR on the 5' RACE reads; one entry per CDR3 protein. The table has under 5,000 distinct CDR3 sequences, less than 35% seen once. The germline V gene has CDR1 MNHEY and CDR2 SVGAGI. The CDR3 length is 15 residues. The ends were cut back, 10 bases at V and 4 bases at J, with 19 bases in the middle. Time point: sample taken at primary tumor resection. Donors were 72 untreated early-stage non-small cell lung cancer patients. This TCR was sampled from a female donor with early-stage non-small cell lung cancer. Material: lung tumor tissue, obtained at surgery. The rearrangement links TRBV6-5 to TRBJ2-2; a weak D match, TRBD1 (5 bases). The chain's CDR3 is CAIRMATAGTGELFF. CDR3 DNA: TGTGCCATCCGGATGGCGACAGCTGGCACCGGGGAGCTGTTTTTT.